This is a list of T cell receptor beta chains from one sample in a study of cytomegalovirus exposure and HLA in healthy donors. Only in-frame clones appear in the TCRdb table, and some are missing; sequencing was by immunoSEQ multiplex PCR. The top ten hold over 1% of the sample, which has about 140,000 clones, roughly four fifths seen once. The material sequenced was PBMCs. The source of these receptors is a woman aged 40 to 50 in good health and CMV-seronegative. Each CDR3 is given with its conserved first and last residue. D genes are given only for firm matches. Size is omitted from some rows. Given values are once, few, many or a class for expanded clones.

V gene: TRBV7-2
J gene: TRBJ2-1
D gene: -
clone size: -
CDR3 protein: CASSLERQAHNEQFF
CDR3 DNA: TGTGCCAGCAGCTTAGAGAGACAGGCTCACAATGAGCAGTTCTTC

V gene: TRBV25-1
J gene: TRBJ1-5
D gene: TRBD1
clone size: few
CDR3 protein: CASSQTGRDQPQHF
CDR3 DNA: TGTGCCAGCAGCCAGACAGGGAGAGATCAGCCCCAGCATTTT

V gene: TRBV2
J gene: TRBJ1-2
D gene: -
clone size: -
CDR3 protein: CASTLGEYGYTF
CDR3 DNA: TGTGCCAGCACCTTAGGAGAATATGGCTACACCTTC

V gene: TRBV7-9
J gene: TRBJ1-4
D gene: TRBD1
clone size: -
CDR3 protein: CASSKTTGTNEKLFF
CDR3 DNA: TGTGCCAGCAGCAAGACGACAGGGACTAATGAAAAACTGTTTTTT

V gene: TRBV5-4
J gene: TRBJ1-6
D gene: -
clone size: -
CDR3 protein: CASSVGQNNSPLHF
CDR3 DNA: TGTGCCAGCAGCGTGGGACAAAATAATTCACCCCTCCACTTT

V gene: TRBV28
J gene: TRBJ1-2
D gene: -
clone size: -
CDR3 protein: CASSLSFQGNYGYTF
CDR3 DNA: TGTGCCAGCAGTTTATCTTTTCAGGGGAACTATGGCTACACCTTC

V gene: TRBV2
J gene: TRBJ1-1
D gene: -
clone size: -
CDR3 protein: CASSLSGNTEAFF
CDR3 DNA: TGTGCCAGCAGCCTCTCGGGGAACACTGAAGCTTTCTTT

V gene: TRBV21-1
J gene: TRBJ2-7
D gene: -
clone size: -
CDR3 protein: CASSKLGRGRRCYEQYF
CDR3 DNA: TGTGCCAGCAGCAAATTGGGCAGGGGGCGGAGGTGCTACGAGCAGTACTTC

V gene: TRBV11-2
J gene: TRBJ2-5
D gene: TRBD2
clone size: -
CDR3 protein: CASSLGGTSRETQYF
CDR3 DNA: TGTGCCAGCAGCTTAGGGGGGACTAGCAGGGAGACCCAGTACTTC

V gene: TRBV9
J gene: TRBJ2-1
D gene: TRBD2
clone size: -
CDR3 protein: CASSAPSGGGSYNEQFF
CDR3 DNA: TGTGCCAGCAGCGCCCCTAGCGGGGGGGGCTCCTACAATGAGCAGTTCTTC

V gene: TRBV7-3
J gene: TRBJ1-1
D gene: TRBD1
clone size: -
CDR3 protein: CASSPGTEVEAFF
CDR3 DNA: TGTGCCAGCAGCCCAGGGACAGAAGTTGAAGCTTTCTTT

V gene: TRBV18
J gene: TRBJ2-5
D gene: TRBD1
clone size: -
CDR3 protein: CASSQGTGYQETQYF
CDR3 DNA: TGTGCCAGCTCACAGGGGACAGGTTACCAAGAGACCCAGTACTTC

V gene: TRBV27
J gene: TRBJ2-1
D gene: -
clone size: -
CDR3 protein: CASSSHSSYNEQFF
CDR3 DNA: TGTGCCAGCAGTTCACACAGCTCCTACAATGAGCAGTTCTTC

V gene: TRBV2
J gene: TRBJ1-2
D gene: -
clone size: -
CDR3 protein: CASSERQGGVYGYTF
CDR3 DNA: TGTGCCAGCAGTGAACGGCAGGGAGGTGTCTATGGCTACACCTTC

V gene: TRBV12-5
J gene: TRBJ2-3
D gene: TRBD2
clone size: -
CDR3 protein: CASGLRGGPDTQYF
CDR3 DNA: TGTGCTAGTGGTTTACGGGGGGGCCCAGATACGCAGTATTTT

V gene: TRBV18
J gene: TRBJ1-1
D gene: -
clone size: -
CDR3 protein: CASSLIMPTGYDGTVDTEAFF
CDR3 DNA: TGTGCCAGCTCGCTCATAATGCCTACAGGGTATGATGGCACGGTGGACACTGAAGCTTTCTTT

V gene: TRBV28
J gene: TRBJ1-2
D gene: -
clone size: -
CDR3 protein: CASSLYRDGYTF
CDR3 DNA: TGTGCCAGCAGTTTATACAGGGATGGCTACACCTTC

V gene: TRBV7-6
J gene: TRBJ2-5
D gene: TRBD2
clone size: -
CDR3 protein: CASSLTLAGGLNSVEQYF
CDR3 DNA: TGTGCCAGCAGCTTAACTCTAGCGGGGGGGCTTAACTCCGTGGAGCAGTACTTC